This entry lists 32 T cell receptor beta chains sequenced from one sample in a study of shared clonotypes between healthy human individuals. Sequenced by immunoSEQ multiplex PCR; TCRdb stores in-frame clones only, minus some. This table has about 2 million clones, approximately 95% appearing once. Sequencing was done on a sample of naive CD4+ T cells sorted from blood. The sample's subset: CD45RA+ positively selected. Every receptor here comes from a man between 18 and 35 years old in good health.

The chain couples TRBV2 to TRBJ1-1; D perhaps matches TRBD1 (6 bases). Germline V gives CDR1 SNHLY, CDR2 FYNNEI. The CDR3 totals 15 residues. Trimming took off 1 base at V and 0 bases at J, with 9 bases between the two ends. The CDR3 DNA is TGTGCCAGCAGTGAAGGGGCAGGGGTGAACACTGAAGCTTTCTTT. The encoded protein is CASSEGAGVNTEAFF.

The chain couples TRBV28 to TRBJ2-2; D not resolved. Looked up from germline, CDR1 is MDHEN and CDR2 is SYDVKM. With 5 bases removed from V and 6 bases from J, the gap between germline ends came to 16 bases. CDR3 length: 15 amino acids. The DNA of the CDR3 is TGTGCCAGCAGTCCCCGGACCAGCCCCCCCGGGGAGCTGTTTTTT. It is translated as CASSPRTSPPGELFF.

This chain joins TRBV28 and TRBJ1-5, with TRBD1 as a possible D gene (6 bases). The CDR3 spans 14 residues. Germline CDR1 reads MDHEN; CDR2 reads SYDVKM. The V gene lost 6 bases and the J gene lost 7 bases, with 16 bases spanning the gap. This CDR3 is CASRPRGRGQPQHF. The DNA of the CDR3 is TGTGCCAGCAGACCCCGGGGGCGCGGACAGCCCCAGCATTTT.

As concerns this clone: Within the sample, other DNA sequences also encode this same CDR3. The rearrangement uses TRBV5-1 and TRBJ2-3, with D possibly being TRBD1 or TRBD2 (5 bases each). Trimming shortened V by 0 bases and J by 0 bases, and 11 bases separated the two germline ends. This CDR3 spans 16 amino acids. Germline CDR1 and CDR2: SGHRS and YFSETQ. The CDR3 DNA is TGCGCCAGCAGCTTGGCCGGGACGGCTAGCACAGATACGCAGTATTTT. It is translated as CASSLAGTASTDTQYF.

This chain links TRBV9 with TRBJ2-2; 10 nucleotides match TRBD1. This CDR3 region has 15 residues. The germline V gene encodes CDR1 SGDLS and CDR2 YYNGEE. V dropped 2 bases and J dropped 6; count of bases not matched to a gene: 4. The CDR3 DNA is TGTGCCAGCAGCGTGACAGGGGGCGCGGCCGGGGAGCTGTTTTTT. It codes for CASSVTGGAAGELFF.

The CDR3 DNA follows: TGTGCCAGCAGCCCCCCAGGGGTTCCTGAAGCTTTCTTT. The encoded protein is CASSPPGVPEAFF. V and J are TRBV5-6 and TRBJ1-1; D possibly corresponds to TRBD1 (6 bases). V dropped 4 bases and J dropped 6 bases, with 13 bases sitting between them. The CDR3 is 13 amino acids. Germline CDR1 SGHDT, CDR2 YYEEEE.

This chain uses TRBV5-6 with TRBJ2-7; D gene uncertain. With 0 bases removed from V and 3 bases from J, the gap between germline ends came to 10 bases. This CDR3 is 14 amino acids long. CDR1 SGHDT and CDR2 YYEEEE come from the germline V gene. For the CDR3, the DNA is TGTGCCAGCAGCTTGGTCTCGGCCATCTACGAGCAGTACTTC. Translating it yields CASSLVSAIYEQYF.

This chain's CDR3 is CASSSTGVSYGYTF. In DNA, the CDR3 is TGCGCCAGCAGCTCTACAGGGGTTTCCTATGGCTACACCTTC. The chain joins TRBV5-1 to TRBJ1-2, with TRBD1 matching 7 bases. This CDR3 comprises 14 residues. Germline V lookup: CDR1 SGHRS, CDR2 YFSETQ. Trimming cost V 3 bases and J 4 bases; bases outside gene matches: 6.

This clone has just one count. The rearrangement joins TRBV19 to TRBJ2-3; D not resolved. The CDR3 spans 14 residues. V was clipped by 5 bases and J by 1 base, with 10 bases between them. The V gene's germline CDR1 is LNHDA and CDR2 SQIVND (reference sequence). In DNA, the CDR3 is TGTGCCAGTAGTGGCCGGACCGGCACAGATACGCAGTATTTT. Encoded protein: CASSGRTGTDTQYF.

The rearrangement joins TRBV7-2 to TRBJ2-7, with TRBD2 matching 14 bases. The germline V gene encodes CDR1 SGHTA and CDR2 FQGNSA. J was trimmed by 4 bases and V by 5 bases; bases with no gene match: 4. The CDR3 length is 15 residues. In nucleotides, the CDR3 is TGTGCCAGCAGCGAGGGACTAGCGGGAGTTTACGAGCAGTACTTC. It yields the protein CASSEGLAGVYEQYF. Filled out from reference TRBV7-2 and TRBJ2-7, the complete variable domain reads GAGVSQSPSNKVTEKGKDVELRCDPISGHTALYWYRQSLGQGLEFLIYFQGNSAPDKSGLPSDRFSAERTGGSVSTLTIQRTQQEDSAVYLCASSEGLAGVYEQYFGPGTRLTVT.

With regard to this clone: Other DNA sequences in the sample encode the same CDR3. Here the CDR3 reads CASSLARGPNQPQHF. In nucleotides, the CDR3 is TGTGCCAGCAGCTTAGCCCGGGGGCCCAATCAGCCCCAGCATTTT. This chain connects TRBV7-8 to TRBJ1-5; maybe TRBD1 (6 bases). This CDR3 comprises 15 residues. V was cut by 0 bases and J by 3 bases, with 9 bases left in between. Germline CDR1 is SGHVS and CDR2 is FQNEAQ. The full variable domain, with the rest looked up from reference TRBV7-8 and TRBJ1-5, is GAGVSQSPRYKVAKRGQDVALRCDPISGHVSLFWYQQALGQGPEFLTYFQNEAQLDKSGLPSDRFFAERPEGSVSTLKIQRTQQEDSAVYLCASSLARGPNQPQHFGDGTRLSIL.

The chain recombines TRBV30 with TRBJ1-1; D may be TRBD1 (5 bases). V was pared by 3 bases and J by 4 bases, with 15 bases between. The CDR3 runs 14 residues. CDR1 and CDR2 (germline): GTSNPN, SVGIG (reference sequence). CDR3 amino acids: CAWSRHGAVTEAFF. The CDR3 coding sequence is TGTGCCTGGAGCCGCCACGGGGCAGTCACTGAAGCTTTCTTT. The full variable domain, completed using reference TRBV30 and TRBJ1-1, is SQTIHQWPATLVQPVGSPLSLECTVEGTSNPNLYWYRQAAGRGLQLLFYSVGIGQISSEVPQNLSASRPQDRQFILSSKKLLLSDSGFYLCAWSRHGAVTEAFFGQGTRLTVV.

V is TRBV15 and J is TRBJ1-1; TRBD1 might be the D (5 bases). The germline V gene encodes CDR1 LNHNV and CDR2 YYDKDF (reference sequence). CDR3 length: 15 residues. The ends were cut back, 5 bases at V and 3 bases at J, with 16 bases in the middle. DNA for the CDR3: TGTGCCACCAGCTTGCCGGGACTTGGGGACACTGAAGCTTTCTTT. Amino acid sequence: CATSLPGLGDTEAFF.

The chain uses TRBV6-6 and TRBJ2-7; D possibly corresponds to TRBD2 (5 bases). The CDR3 runs 12 residues. Germline CDR1 is MNHNY and CDR2 is SVGAGI (reference sequence). Trimming left V 5 bases short and J 4 bases short, with 9 bases between. The CDR3 protein is CASSPGRYEQYF. In nucleotides, the CDR3 is TGTGCCAGCAGTCCGGGAAGATACGAGCAGTACTTC.

In DNA, the CDR3 is TGTGCCAGCTCATCCCAGGACAGGCCTCAACCCGTTAATTCACCCCTCCACTTT. It is translated as CASSSQDRPQPVNSPLHF. The V gene is TRBV18, the J gene TRBJ1-6, with 7 bases identical to TRBD1. The CDR3 consists of 18 residues. The V and J ends lost 5 bases and 6 bases, in that order; junction bases with no gene match: 16. Germline V CDR1 and CDR2: KGHSH, LQKENI. The entire variable domain, with the rest obtained from reference TRBV18 and TRBJ1-6, is as follows: NAGVMQNPRHLVRRRGQEARLRCSPMKGHSHVYWYRQLPEEGLKFMVYLQKENIIDESGMPKERFSAEFPKEGPSILRIQQVVRGDSAAYFCASSSQDRPQPVNSPLHFGNGTRLTVT.

This chain joins TRBV25-1 and TRBJ1-3; a possible D gene is TRBD1 (6 bases). Germline-derived CDR1 and CDR2 are MGHDK and SYGVNS. The V end was cut by 3 bases, the J end by 0 bases, with 9 bases between. CDR3 length: 15 amino acids. As DNA, the CDR3 is TGTGCCAGCAGTGATGACAGGACCTCTGGAAACACCATATATTTT. Translated: CASSDDRTSGNTIYF. The complete variable domain, with remaining parts taken from reference TRBV25-1 and TRBJ1-3, reads EADIYQTPRYLVIGTGKKITLECSQTMGHDKMYWYQQDPGMELHLIHYSYGVNSTEKGDLSSESTVSRIRTEHFPLTLESARPSHTSQYLCASSDDRTSGNTIYFGEGSWLTVV.

Turning to this clone: In this CDR3 the conserved last residue, phenylalanine or tryptophan, is missing, so a read error is likely. The chain uses TRBV15 and TRBJ1-5, with TRBD1 as a possible D gene (5 bases). The CDR3 runs to 14 residues. The ends were cut back, 3 bases at V and 3 bases at J, with 9 bases in the middle. The germline gives CDR1 LNHNV, CDR2 YYDKDF (reference sequence). The CDR3 region is CATSSGHANQPQHL. The CDR3 region has the DNA TGTGCCACCAGCAGTGGACACGCCAATCAGCCCCAGCATCTT.

Comment on this clone: Other DNA sequences in the same sample also yield this CDR3. CDR3 coding DNA: TGTGCCATCAGTGTGACAGATACGCAGTATTTT. Amino acid sequence: CAISVTDTQYF. The J gene is TRBJ2-3, the V gene TRBV10-3; D not certain. The CDR3 sequence is 11 residues long. From germline, CDR1 is ENHRY and CDR2 SYGVKD. The V and J ends lost 4 bases and 3 bases respectively, with 2 bases between them.

This sequence joins TRBV7-3 and TRBJ2-1; a possible D gene is TRBD1 (6 bases). In germline, CDR1 is SGHTA, CDR2 FQGTGA. The V and J ends lost 2 bases and 8 bases respectively, with 13 bases between them. CDR3 length: 14 amino acids. This chain's CDR3 is CASSLRQGIDEQFF. For the CDR3, the DNA is TGTGCCAGCAGCTTACGCCAGGGGATCGATGAGCAGTTCTTC. Complete variable domain (other parts from reference TRBV7-3 and TRBJ2-1): GAGVSQTPSNKVTEKGKYVELRCDPISGHTALYWYRQSLGQGPEFLIYFQGTGAADDSGLPNDRFFAVRPEGSVSTLKIQRTERGDSAVYLCASSLRQGIDEQFFGPGTRLTVL.

The chain joins TRBV7-9 to TRBJ2-7; TRBD1 matches 7 bases. Germline CDR1 and CDR2: SEHNR and FQNEAQ (reference sequence). The CDR3 has 17 residues. The V gene end was trimmed by 1 base and the J gene end by 4 bases; junction bases not matched to a gene: 13. DNA of the CDR3: TGTGCCAGCAGCTTAGGGGACAGAAGAAAACCCATTTACGAGCAGTACTTC. This translates into CASSLGDRRKPIYEQYF. Full variable domain (rest looked up from reference TRBV7-9 and TRBJ2-7): DTGVSQNPRHKITKRGQNVTFRCDPISEHNRLYWYRQTLGQGPEFLTYFQNEAQLEKSRLLSDRFSAERPKGSFSTLEIQRTEQGDSAMYLCASSLGDRRKPIYEQYFGPGTRLTVT.

This clone has ten or more counts. The J gene is TRBJ2-5, the V gene TRBV30, with 15 bases fitting TRBD2. V dropped 5 bases and J dropped 4; count of bases not matched to a gene: 2. This CDR3 is 14 amino acids long. Germline CDR1 reads GTSNPN; CDR2 reads SVGIG (reference sequence). CDR3 amino acids: CAWGLAGGTETQYF. DNA of the CDR3: TGTGCCTGGGGACTAGCGGGGGGGACAGAGACCCAGTACTTC.

The V and J genes are TRBV6-5 and TRBJ2-3; perhaps TRBD2 as D (5 bases). Trimming shortened V by 0 bases and J by 4 bases, and 5 bases separated the two germline ends. CDR1 and CDR2 from the germline V gene are MNHEY and SVGAGI. This CDR3 has 13 residues. CDR3 amino acids: CASSYSGADTQYF. The CDR3 nucleotides are TGTGCCAGCAGTTACTCCGGGGCAGATACGCAGTATTTT.

The CDR3 coding sequence is TGCGCCAGCAGCCCAGAACTAGCGGGAGGGGGTAATGAGCAGTTCTTC. Amino acids: CASSPELAGGGNEQFF. This sequence joins TRBV4-3 and TRBJ2-1; TRBD2 matches 13 bases. This CDR3 is built from 16 residues. The germline V gene has CDR1 LGHNA and CDR2 YSLEER. With V trimmed by 4 bases and J by 7 bases, 7 bases remained unmatched.

This chain uses TRBV4-3 with TRBJ1-2; TRBD1 agrees at 9 bases. This CDR3 is 17 amino acids long. V was pared by 3 bases and J by 0 bases, with 8 bases of the junction left unmatched. Germline V gene data show CDR1 as LGHNA and CDR2 as YSLEER. In DNA form, the CDR3 reads TGCGCCAGCAGCCATACGCCGGGACAGGGATCTAACTATGGCTACACCTTC. It encodes CASSHTPGQGSNYGYTF.

This clone was seen only once. This sequence joins TRBV5-1 and TRBJ1-2; no reliable D call. With 6 bases removed from V and 4 bases from J, the gap between germline ends came to 10 bases. The germline CDR1 and CDR2 sequences are SGHRS and YFSETQ. The CDR3 has 12 amino acids. The CDR3 nucleotides are TGCGCCAGCACGTCGGGAGGCTATGGCTACACCTTC. It yields the protein CASTSGGYGYTF. The full variable domain, with the rest looked up from reference TRBV5-1 and TRBJ1-2, is KAGVTQTPRYLIKTRGQQVTLSCSPISGHRSVSWYQQTPGQGLQFLFEYFSETQRNKGNFPGRFSGRQFSNSRSEMNVSTLELGDSALYLCASTSGGYGYTFGSGTRLTVV.

The chain employs TRBV7-2 and TRBJ1-6; TRBD1 agrees at 7 bases. CDR1 SGHTA and CDR2 FQGNSA come from the germline V gene. The CDR3 is made up of 15 amino acids. V trimming: 3 bases; J trimming: 9 bases; junction bases outside the gene matches: 8. This CDR3 reads CASSFSRQGGSPLHF. CDR3 DNA sequence: TGTGCCAGCAGCTTTAGTCGACAGGGAGGTTCACCCCTCCACTTT.

This clone has just one count. The chain combines TRBV6-5 with TRBJ1-2, with D possibly being TRBD1 (5 bases). The germline V gene encodes CDR1 MNHEY and CDR2 SVGAGI. This CDR3 region has 12 residues. Trimming left V 6 bases short and J 5 bases short, with 10 bases between. In nucleotides, the CDR3 is TGTGCCAGCAGGACAGCCAGTTATGGCTACACCTTC. Translating gives CASRTASYGYTF.

This clone was found once. A much larger clone lies one base from this, so it may be a read error. Other DNA sequences within the sample encode an identical CDR3. The chain carries TRBV7-9 and TRBJ2-7; D is ambiguous. CDR1 and CDR2 (germline): SEHNR, FQNEAQ (reference sequence). This CDR3 spans 11 amino acids. V lost 2 bases and J 3 bases, leaving 2 bases between the germline ends. The CDR3 loop reads CASSLSYEQYF. For the CDR3, the DNA is TGTGCCAGCAGCTTAAGCTACGAGCAGTACTTC.

This chain joins TRBV10-3 and TRBJ1-6; no clear D gene. V was pared by 0 bases and J by 10 bases, with 10 bases between. Germline V gene sequence: CDR1 ENHRY, CDR2 SYGVKD. The CDR3 consists of 14 residues. CDR3 in DNA: TGTGCCATCAGTGAGTCGCCCTCTGGATCACCCCTCCACTTT. As protein: CAISESPSGSPLHF.

The chain is built from TRBV6-5 and TRBJ2-5, with D perhaps TRBD1 (6 bases). V was shortened by 4 bases and J by 2 bases, with 11 bases between the two germline ends. The CDR3 length is 14 residues. Germline assignment: CDR1 MNHEY and CDR2 SVGAGI. In DNA, the CDR3 is TGTGCCAGCAGTTTACAGGGTTGGCAAGAGACCCAGTACTTC. The encoded protein is CASSLQGWQETQYF.

The V and J genes are TRBV10-1 and TRBJ2-3; TRBD1 matches at 7 bases. This CDR3 contains 14 residues. The V gene's germline CDR1 is WNHNN and CDR2 SYGVQD (reference sequence). The J segment lost 0 bases and the V segment lost 8 bases, leaving 5 bases of the junction unmatched. This CDR3 is CASATGDSTDTQYF. The DNA of the CDR3 is TGCGCCAGCGCCACAGGGGATAGCACAGATACGCAGTATTTT.

Here the CDR3 DNA reads TGCGCCAGCAGCTTACCGACAGGGGTGCTGGATGAGCAGTTCTTC. Its protein is CASSLPTGVLDEQFF. The chain links TRBV5-1 to TRBJ2-1, with 8 bases identical to TRBD1. V lost 2 bases to trimming and J lost 8 bases; unmatched junction nucleotides: 9. The CDR3 sequence is 15 residues long. CDR1 SGHRS and CDR2 YFSETQ come from the germline V gene.